This T cell receptor (beta chain) is drawn from a study of blood T cell repertoires in COVID-19. Study overall: Sources were T cells, B-cell-depleted T cells, or PBMCs; the material itself was cDNA or gDNA.

The sample holds a few counts of this clone. Authors' processing steps: How many nucleated cells were present was estimated from reference gene primer amplification. Produced via immunoSEQ multiplex PCR; TCRdb's table is partial and in-frame only. That table gives V, J and clone size, and the DNA gave D and trimming. The sample consists of around 70,000 clones, 85% to 90% of them appearing once. This clonotype originated in a man between 45 and 60 years old with acute or convalescent COVID-19. Input material: peripheral blood.

This CDR3 reads CASSTGLAGGVDTQYF. CDR3 DNA: TGTGCCAGCAGCACGGGACTAGCGGGAGGGGTAGATACGCAGTATTTT. The gene calls are TRBV7-2 and TRBJ2-3; TRBD2 matches 16 bases. V gave up 5 bases and J gave up 5 bases; unmatched junction bases: 4. The CDR3 sequence is 16 residues long. The germline V gene encodes CDR1 SGHTA and CDR2 FQGNSA.